Shown below are 18 T cell receptor beta chains from a single sample sequenced in a study of T cell responses to AZD1222 COVID-19 vaccine. This table comes from immunoSEQ multiplex PCR, and its TCRdb copy is limited to in-frame clones, with some not included. This table holds about 200,000 clones, approximately 93% found once. The sample was peripheral blood, taken 28 days after the second AZD1222 dose. The receptor set was obtained from an adult who received the AZD1222 COVID-19 vaccine.

The CDR3 loop is CASSFSQGTGELFF. The CDR3 DNA reads as TGTGCCAGCAGCTTCTCCCAGGGTACCGGGGAGCTGTTTTTT. The chain joins TRBV7-3 to TRBJ2-2; D possibly corresponds to TRBD1 (5 bases). V lost 3 bases to trimming and J lost 5 bases, with 10 bases between them. The germline V gene has CDR1 SGHTA and CDR2 FQGTGA. This CDR3 spans 14 amino acids. Together with reference TRBV7-3 and TRBJ2-2, the CDR3 gives the full variable domain: GAGVSQTPSNKVTEKGKYVELRCDPISGHTALYWYRQSLGQGPEFLIYFQGTGAADDSGLPNDRFFAVRPEGSVSTLKIQRTERGDSAVYLCASSFSQGTGELFFGEGSRLTVL.

V gene TRBV4-1 combines with J gene TRBJ1-5; D remains ambiguous. V was clipped by 4 bases and J by 2 bases, with 18 bases between them. The CDR3 sequence is 17 residues long. Germline loops: CDR1 MGHRA, CDR2 YSYEKL. In DNA form, the CDR3 reads TGCGCCAGCAGCCCGTTCCCAACCCACAGAGGCAATCAGCCCCAGCATTTT. Protein product: CASSPFPTHRGNQPQHF.

A word on this clone: The junction and the germline gene differ at one end; a read error may be behind it. The chain links TRBV2 to TRBJ1-3; unclear D gene. The CDR3 loop spans 14 amino acids. CDR1 SNHLY and CDR2 FYNNEI come from the germline V gene. CDR3 sequence reads: CVSSEDPWGNTIYF. Written as DNA, the CDR3 is TGTGTCAGCAGTGAAGATCCGTGGGGAAACACCATATATTTT. Looking up the rest from reference TRBV2 and TRBJ1-3 gives the full variable domain: EPEVTQTPSHQVTQMGQEVILRCVPISNHLYFYWYRQILGQKVEFLVSFYNNEISEKSEIFDDQFSVERPDGSNFTLKIRSTKLEDSAMYFCVSSEDPWGNTIYFGEGSWLTVV.

The rearrangement joins TRBV29-1 to TRBJ2-1, with D possibly being TRBD2 (7 bases). Germline CDR1 is SQVTM and CDR2 is ANQGSEA. This CDR3 has 15 amino acids. Trimming cost V 6 bases and J 0 bases, with 15 bases left between them. CDR3 in DNA: TGCAGCGTGGGAGGGGGGCCTACCTCCTACAATGAGCAGTTCTTC. Translated: CSVGGGPTSYNEQFF.

The chain joins TRBV5-1 to TRBJ2-1; 11 positions match TRBD2. Germline-derived CDR1 and CDR2 are SGHRS and YFSETQ. Trimming cost V 0 bases and J 6 bases; bases outside gene matches: 8. The CDR3 is 17 amino acids. The CDR3 DNA reads TGCGCCAGCAGCTTGGATTTGGGACTAGCGGCACCCAATGAGCAGTTCTTC. This gives the protein CASSLDLGLAAPNEQFF.

This chain connects TRBV18 to TRBJ1-5; D is uncertain. The germline CDR1 and CDR2 sequences are KGHSH and LQKENI. This CDR3 is built from 13 residues. The germline V and J ends were trimmed by 8 bases and 1 base, with 9 bases remaining between them. The DNA for the CDR3 is TGTGCCAGCGCGGGAGGCAGCAATCAGCCCCAGCATTTT. It specifies CASAGGSNQPQHF.

V is TRBV19 and J is TRBJ1-2; D gene unclear. V lost 3 bases to trimming and J lost 3 bases, with 11 bases between them. From germline, CDR1 is LNHDA and CDR2 SQIVND (reference sequence). The CDR3 has 14 residues. The CDR3 here is CASSIPGGDYGYTF. The CDR3 DNA reads TGTGCCAGTAGTATTCCGGGAGGTGACTATGGCTACACCTTC.

The chain is built from TRBV14 and TRBJ1-2; D is ambiguous. The CDR3 loop spans 15 amino acids. Germline V gene lookup returns CDR1 SGHDN and CDR2 FVKESK. V was cut by 2 bases and J by 1 base, with 11 bases left in between. CDR3 region: CASSQQPQSNYGYTF. CDR3 coding DNA: TGTGCCAGCAGCCAACAACCACAGAGTAACTATGGCTACACCTTC.

The chain couples TRBV7-5 to TRBJ2-3; TRBD2 is the table's D call, not checked against the DNA. TRBV7-5 has pseudogene status. The CDR3 has 16 residues. The CDR3 region has the DNA TGTGTCAGAAGCTTGAGCGGGGGGCGACGCACAGATACGCAGTATTTT. It specifies CVRSLSGGRRTDTQYF.

The chain is built from TRBV2 and TRBJ1-2; the D is unclear. This CDR3 spans 14 amino acids. Trimming removed 4 bases from V and 3 bases from J, with 12 bases in between. The germline V gene encodes CDR1 SNHLY and CDR2 FYNNEI. The CDR3 here is CASSVQRPDYGYTF. In DNA form, the CDR3 reads TGTGCCAGCAGTGTCCAGAGGCCTGACTATGGCTACACCTTC.

V gene TRBV5-1 combines with J gene TRBJ1-6; D is unclear. Germline CDR1 and CDR2: SGHRS and YFSETQ. Trimming pared 4 bases from V and 10 bases from J, leaving 9 bases between. The CDR3 sequence is 12 residues long. The CDR3 sequence: CASSIIGSPLHF. The CDR3 DNA reads TGCGCCAGCAGCATAATAGGATCACCCCTCCACTTT.

The chain carries TRBV27 and TRBJ1-1; 7 bases agree with TRBD1. The CDR3 totals 14 residues. Trimming cost V 5 bases and J 1 base; bases outside gene matches: 4. Germline loops: CDR1 MNHEY, CDR2 SMNVEV (reference sequence). CDR3 coding DNA: TGTGCCAGCAGTCCGGGGACAGCGAACACTGAAGCTTTCTTT. This translates into CASSPGTANTEAFF.

The chain links TRBV6-5 to TRBJ2-7; 7 bases are a match to TRBD1. The CDR3 has 16 amino acids. V lost 3 bases, J lost 1 base, and 9 bases stayed unmatched. Germline CDR1 is MNHEY and CDR2 is SVGAGI. DNA for the CDR3: TGTGCCAGCAGTTATAACCCGGGACAGCGGTCCTACGAGCAGTACTTC. The encoded protein is CASSYNPGQRSYEQYF.

J is TRBJ1-5 and V is TRBV18; a possible D gene is TRBD1 (6 bases). This CDR3 is 14 amino acids long. The germline gives CDR1 KGHSH, CDR2 LQKENI. Trimming left V 4 bases short and J 2 bases short, with 9 bases between. CDR3 nucleotides: TGTGCCAGCTCACTGGGGGGCGGCAATCAGCCCCAGCATTTT. As protein: CASSLGGGNQPQHF. Full variable domain (missing parts from reference TRBV18 and TRBJ1-5): NAGVMQNPRHLVRRRGQEARLRCSPMKGHSHVYWYRQLPEEGLKFMVYLQKENIIDESGMPKERFSAEFPKEGPSILRIQQVVRGDSAAYFCASSLGGGNQPQHFGDGTRLSIL.

The chain uses TRBV6-2 or TRBV6-3 and TRBJ1-2, with a possible D match to TRBD1 (5 bases). The CDR3 loop spans 16 amino acids. Germline V CDR1 and CDR2: MNHEY, SVGEGT. V gave up 2 bases and J gave up 4 bases, with 17 bases separating them. The CDR3 region is CASSYTIDRLLYGYTF. In DNA, the CDR3 is TGTGCCAGCAGTTACACAATAGACAGACTCCTCTATGGCTACACCTTC.

Here the CDR3 DNA reads TGTGCCATCAGTCCAGGACAGGGTCAAGGGCCCCAGCATTTT. Translated, it gives CAISPGQGQGPQHF. The rearrangement uses TRBV10-3 and TRBJ1-5, with 8 bases identical to TRBD1. The V segment lost 5 bases and the J segment 9 bases; nucleotides outside the gene matches: 9. Germline loops: CDR1 ENHRY, CDR2 SYGVKD. This CDR3 is 14 amino acids long.

This clone came up a few times. V and J are TRBV28 and TRBJ1-2, with TRBD1 identical over 11 bases. Germline CDR1 is MDHEN and CDR2 is SYDVKM. The CDR3 runs to 15 residues. V was clipped by 7 bases and J by 7 bases; unmatched bases: 11. Written as DNA, the CDR3 is TGTGCCAGCAACACACCAAGGACAGGGGGCCTTGGCTACACCTTC. Translation gives CASNTPRTGGLGYTF.

The V call is TRBV18, the J call TRBJ1-5, with 12 nucleotides matching TRBD1. V shed 6 bases, J shed 3 bases, and the junction held 6 bases outside the gene matches. The germline V gene encodes CDR1 KGHSH and CDR2 LQKENI. This CDR3 region has 16 residues. The CDR3 nucleotides are TGTGCCAGCTCGGGGGGACAGGGGGCCCTCAATCAGCCCCAGCATTTT. Amino acid sequence: CASSGGQGALNQPQHF.